This is a list of T cell receptor beta chains from one sample in a study of T cell repertoires in cytomegalovirus infection. These receptors have no known antigen. Using its own MiXCR run on the reads, TCRdb lists one record per CDR3 protein. The sample includes about 770,000 distinct CDR3 sequences, roughly 28% seen only once; the top ten take approximately 14%. Here the sequenced sample was cultured CD8+ T cells from PBMCs, taken from culture after CMV antigen stimulation. The source is a human donor in good health (CMV status not recorded). Some clones in this sample may be carry-over from other donors' samples. Both conserved end residues are part of each CDR3. D genes are given only for firm matches. Clone size is stated in some rows and not others, as once, few, many or a class when expanded.

clone size,J gene,D gene,V gene,CDR3 DNA,CDR3 protein
NA,TRBJ2-3,NA,TRBV7-2,TGTGCCAGCAGCCTGGATATGAGCCCAGATACGCAGTATTTT,CASSLDMSPDTQYF
few,TRBJ2-3,NA,TRBV5-4,TGTGCCAGCAGCTTTTCGTTTGGGGGACCTATGGCAGATACGCAGTATTTT,CASSFSFGGPMADTQYF
NA,TRBJ1-1,NA,TRBV27,TGTGCCAGCAGTTCTGGGGGCTTCCCTGAAGCTTTCTTT,CASSSGGFPEAFF
few,TRBJ2-2,TRBD1,TRBV14,TGTGCCAGCAGCCAGGGGACAGGATTCTTCACCGGGGAGCTGTTTTTT,CASSQGTGFFTGELFF
NA,TRBJ1-4,NA,TRBV7-6,TGTGCCAGCAGCTTACCTCGGACGGACTTCAATGAAAAACTGTTTTTT,CASSLPRTDFNEKLFF
NA,TRBJ1-5,NA,TRBV12-3/TRBV12-4,TGTGCCAGCAGCAGTCCCGGGACATATCCTAGCAATCAGCCCCAGCATTTT,CASSSPGTYPSNQPQHF
few,TRBJ2-7,TRBD2,TRBV20-1,TGCAGTGCTAGAGTGGAGCGGGGCGAAAGCTACGAGCAGTACTTC,CSARVERGESYEQYF
few,TRBJ2-7,TRBD1,TRBV12-3/TRBV12-4,TGTGCCAGCAGTACCCCCGGGGGTGGGACAGGGCTCGAGCAGTACTTC,CASSTPGGGTGLEQYF
NA,TRBJ2-5,NA,TRBV9,TGTGCCAGCAGCGACAACAGGGACCCAGAGACCCAGTACTTC,CASSDNRDPETQYF
NA,TRBJ2-1,TRBD2,TRBV6-1,TGTGCCAGCAACCTGGGGGGGACTAGCGGGGGGGTGAGGGATGAGCAGTTCTTC,CASNLGGTSGGVRDEQFF
few,TRBJ2-1,TRBD1,TRBV7-3,TGTGCCAGCAGCTTAACCGGGACAGGGGGCAATGAGCAGTTCTTC,CASSLTGTGGNEQFF
many,TRBJ2-7,TRBD2,TRBV7-8,TGTGCCAGCAGCTTATTCGCGGGGGGCGGGAGTGAGCAGTACTTC,CASSLFAGGGSEQYF
NA,TRBJ2-7,NA,TRBV27,TGTGCCAGCAGTCACTCCAAGTACGAGCAGTACTTC,CASSHSKYEQYF
few,TRBJ2-7,NA,TRBV27,TGTGCCAGCAGAACCGGGACAAACTACGAGCAGTACTTC,CASRTGTNYEQYF
few,TRBJ2-3,TRBD2,TRBV6-1,TGTGCCAGCAGGAAATCTGAGCGGGGGCCCCCCACAGATACGCAGTATTTT,CASRKSERGPPTDTQYF
NA,TRBJ2-1,NA,TRBV7-9,TGTGCCAGCAGCCCCCCCGGTCGCTACAATGAGCAGTTCTTC,CASSPPGRYNEQFF
few,TRBJ2-2,NA,TRBV5-6,TGTGCCAGCAGCCGTCCCGGGGGTACCGGGGAGCTGTTTTTT,CASSRPGGTGELFF
few,TRBJ2-2,NA,TRBV28,TGTGCCAGCAGTTTTTCTTTGTTGGGGAGGACAGTTGACGCGAACACCGGGGAGCTGTTTTTT,CASSFSLLGRTVDANTGELFF
NA,TRBJ1-2,NA,TRBV20-1,TGCAGTGCCGCGATCGGTTTCGGAGCTAACTATGGCTACACCTTC,CSAAIGFGANYGYTF
NA,TRBJ2-7,NA,TRBV9,TGTGCCAGCAGCTCGGGGGACGGACCCTACGAGCAGTACTTC,CASSSGDGPYEQYF
few,TRBJ1-5,NA,TRBV7-8,TGTGCCAGCAGCTTAGTGTGGGACCAACGTTACCAGCCCCAGCATTTT,CASSLVWDQRYQPQHF
NA,TRBJ1-1,NA,TRBV6-1,TGTGCCAGCTCGTACGAAGTGGGAGCTTTCTTT,CASSYEVGAFF
few,TRBJ1-5,TRBD1,TRBV5-5,TGTGCCAGCAGCTTGGATGGGACAGCATTTCAGCCCCAGCATTTT,CASSLDGTAFQPQHF
many,TRBJ2-6,NA,TRBV6-1,TGTGCCAGCAGTGCTCCCGGGGCCCGATTCGATTTCTCTGGGGCCAACGTCCTGACTTTC,CASSAPGARFDFSGANVLTF
few,TRBJ2-3,NA,TRBV20-1,TGCACCACCATACCGCAGTATTTT,CTTIPQYF
few,TRBJ1-4,NA,TRBV20-1,TGCAGTGCTAGTATTCGTGGATGGGAACCTAATGAAAAACTGTTTTTT,CSASIRGWEPNEKLFF
NA,TRBJ1-6,TRBD1,TRBV6-1,TGTGCCAGCAATCAGGGGGAAAATTCACCCCTCCACTTT,CASNQGENSPLHF
NA,TRBJ1-2,TRBD1,TRBV5-1,TGCGCCAGCAGCCCGCCGGACAGGGATGGCTACACCTTC,CASSPPDRDGYTF
NA,TRBJ1-1,NA,TRBV28,TGTGCCAGCACTCTAACCAGTTCTAACACTGAAGCTTTCTTT,CASTLTSSNTEAFF
few,TRBJ2-1,TRBD2,TRBV11-2,TGTGCCAGCACCTACGGAGCGGGGGGTATCAATGAGCAGTTCTTC,CASTYGAGGINEQFF